The clone carrying this TCR beta chain was counted only a few times. The antigen is not known. Scientists ran DNA taken from cultured CD4+ T cells through the Oncomine TCR Beta short-read assay for sequencing. One entry per CDR3 protein results from TCRdb running MiXCR on the PCR reads. The table records around 5,200 distinct CDR3 sequences, 35% to 50% of them present only once. This CDR3 comprises 14 residues. The V gene lost 1 base and the J gene lost 5 bases, with 14 bases spanning the gap. Germline V lookup: CDR1 DFQATT, CDR2 SNEGSKA (reference sequence). The data belong to a study of vaccination and CD4 T cells after COVID-19. Study in general: There were two doses of either BNT162b2 or mRNA-1273 vaccine given to participants.

Treatment denoted: roughly ten-day PBMC culture with coronavirus spike peptide pools or control peptides (ViraFEST assay). V usage is TRBV20-1 and J usage is TRBJ1-2; D may be TRBD1 (5 bases). The sample consisted of CD4+ T cells from blood, cultured in vitro. This sequence was found in a human donor who had recovered from COVID-19. This chain's CDR3 is CSARAPGREYGYTF. The CDR3 bases are TGCAGTGCTAGAGCCCCGGGACGGGAGTATGGCTACACCTTC.